This T cell receptor beta chain was captured by sequencing in a study of blood T cell repertoires in COVID-19 (dated by TCRdb to about 2020). About the study as a whole: Collaborator samples came from the United States, Italy and Spain and covered acute and convalescent phases of COVID-19. Nearly every sample came with metadata listing a de-identified subject ID, COVID-19 status, age in years and sex. Subjects who had been exposed to COVID-19, were actively infected with it, or had recovered from it provided the deeply sampled blood TCRbeta repertoires that made up the dataset. Where available, HLA class I and class II types were taken from metadata supplied by the sample provider and were not determined by assay-based typing. The samples were drawn from two sources: the first 160 participants of the ongoing ImmuneRACE study, and 1,254 subjects contributed by 6 global collaborators. A freely available public database, intended as a resource for researchers studying the immune response to SARS-CoV-2, is where the repertoires were released. The material from the prospective study consisted of cDNA or gDNA derived from T cells, B-cell-depleted T cells, or PBMCs.

The CDR3 measures 15 amino acids from cysteine to phenylalanine. Of all the DNA, just the CDR3 is kept, 45 bases in frame from base 1. Taken from the germline V gene, the CDR1 and CDR2 loops are LGHNA and YSLEER. Trimming at the junction amounts to 0 bases on V and 0 bases on J, and the germline ends lie 6 bases apart. The paper as a whole reports these results and caveats: The quantity of clinical and demographic metadata differed by source and by participant and was supplied without curation.

Of note for this clone: The antigen it binds to is not known. The sample holds no much larger clone one base away, and base qualities are not on file.

Whole blood was collected in K2EDTA tubes by collaborating institutions according to the institutions' own protocols. Collaborator samples were shipped for TCRbeta analysis as frozen whole blood, isolated PBMCs, or DNA extracted from either sample type. TCRbeta CDR3 regions were amplified from genomic DNA using the immunoSEQ Assay, a bias-controlled multiplex PCR. Per the source publication's procedure: The number of nucleated cells in each sample was estimated by amplification of reference gene primers within the assay. To quantify the absolute abundance of each unique TCRbeta CDR3 rearrangement, sequence reads were collapsed and filtered. For each sample, productive Simpson clonality was calculated as the square root of Simpson's diversity index over productive rearrangements. The table was pulled from immuneACCESS by TCRdb, which kept in-frame rearrangements only. Such tables lose some clones; where checked, under half of the loss comes from unresolved V genes, and the rest has no known cause. For V, J and clone size, that table is used; D and trimming come from the DNA. Present in this sample are 100,000 to 150,000 clones, about 70% of which were seen just once. The ten largest clones add up to around 2% of the sample.

The receptor chain draws on TRBV4-3 and TRBJ2-1, with no confident D gene call. The sequence came from a woman aged 70-85 years with acute or convalescent COVID-19. Sequenced: peripheral blood. The sequence in DNA is TGCGCCAGCAGCCAAGACCCGAGCTCCTACAATGAGCAGTTCTTC. This codes for CASSQDPSSYNEQFF.